The subject of this entry is one T cell receptor beta chain. Germline V gene sequence: CDR1 SGHDT, CDR2 YYEEEE. The CDR3 is made up of 15 amino acids. Trimming took off 1 base at V and 0 bases at J, with 10 bases between the two ends. This specimen belongs to a study of blood T cell repertoires in COVID-19. On the study more broadly: Some COVID-19 samples were acute and others convalescent; all came from the United States, Italy and Spain. T cells, B-cell-depleted T cells, or PBMCs supplied cDNA or gDNA.

Per the original methods: By means of reference gene primer amplification, nucleated cell counts were estimated. Profiled with immunoSEQ multiplex PCR; TCRdb holds only in-frame clones, not every one. V, J and clone size were drawn from that table, and D and trimming were deduced from the DNA. Of some 200,000 clones in the sample, approximately 82% were seen once. This clonotype was sampled from a woman aged 40 to 50 who had recovered from COVID-19. The V gene is TRBV5-6, the J gene TRBJ1-1; D is perhaps TRBD1 (6 bases). The sample taken for sequencing was peripheral blood. The CDR3 spells CASSLNRVMNTEAFF. The CDR3 region has the DNA TGTGCCAGCAGCTTGAACAGGGTAATGAACACTGAAGCTTTCTTT. The full variable domain, completed using reference TRBV5-6 and TRBJ1-1, is DAGVTQSPTHLIKTRGQQVTLRCSPKSGHDTVSWYQQALGQGPQFIFQYYEEEERQRGNFPDRFSGHQFPNYSSELNVNALLLGDSALYLCASSLNRVMNTEAFFGQGTRLTVV.